Shown below are 21 T cell receptor beta chains from a single sample sequenced in a study of graft-versus-host responses after intestinal transplantation. Libraries were prepared by immunoSEQ multiplex PCR; TCRdb keeps only in-frame clonotypes and omits some of them. The profile shows approximately 89,000 clones, about 93% of them singletons. This specimen consisted of PBMCs, obtained 453 days after intestinal transplant. The receptors stem from a human patient who received an intestinal transplant, so some T cells may come from the graft donor.

Remarks on this clone: Different DNA sequences within this sample yield the same CDR3. V is TRBV4-1 and J is TRBJ1-1; D perhaps matches TRBD1 (5 bases). V was clipped by 1 base and J by 2 bases, with 20 bases between them. CDR3 size: 18 residues. The V gene's germline CDR1 is MGHRA and CDR2 YSYEKL. Here the CDR3 reads CASSQASGRAGANTEAFF. As DNA, the CDR3 is TGCGCCAGCAGCCAAGCCTCCGGACGGGCCGGGGCAAACACTGAAGCTTTCTTT.

Only a few counts were recorded for this clone. J is TRBJ1-3 and V is TRBV10-3; D is possibly TRBD1 (6 bases). The V end was cut by 11 bases, the J end by 3 bases, with 17 bases between. This CDR3 region has 14 residues. Looked up from germline, CDR1 is ENHRY and CDR2 is SYGVKD. CDR3 loop: CAGLSRTDGNTIYF. For the CDR3, the DNA is TGTGCCGGACTTTCAAGGACAGATGGAAACACCATATATTTT.

V is TRBV27 and J is TRBJ1-5; D unresolved. V lost 3 bases and J 0 bases, leaving 9 bases between the germline ends. From germline, CDR1 is MNHEY and CDR2 SMNVEV (reference sequence). This CDR3 is built from 15 residues. The CDR3 sequence: CASSLQGFSNQPQHF. In DNA form, the CDR3 reads TGTGCCAGCAGTTTGCAAGGGTTTAGCAATCAGCCCCAGCATTTT.

A few counts support this clone. The chain combines TRBV6-6 with TRBJ2-6, with D possibly TRBD2 on 6 matching bases. Looked up from germline, CDR1 is MNHNY and CDR2 is SVGAGI (reference sequence). Trimming left V 2 bases short and J 2 bases short, with 7 bases between. The CDR3 is 15 amino acids. The CDR3 reads CASSYGGAGANVLTF. The CDR3 nucleotides are TGTGCCAGCAGTTACGGCGGGGCTGGGGCCAACGTCCTGACTTTC.

The count of this clone is one. The chain is built from TRBV5-1 and TRBJ2-5; the match to TRBD2 covers 9 bases. With 0 bases clipped from V and 7 bases from J, the junction kept 7 bases outside the gene matches. The CDR3 is 15 residues long. The germline V gene has CDR1 SGHRS and CDR2 YFSETQ. The CDR3 sequence is CASSLAASGDLTQYF. The CDR3, as DNA: TGCGCCAGCAGCTTGGCGGCTAGCGGGGACCTGACCCAGTACTTC.

The table lists this clone with a few counts. The rearrangement uses TRBV6-1 and TRBJ1-5, with a weak D call TRBD1 (6 bases). Trimming removed 0 bases at V and 2 bases at J, with 8 bases between. The CDR3 contains 15 residues. Germline V lookup: CDR1 MNHNS, CDR2 SASEGT. The CDR3 loop reads CASSEAGGRNQPQHF. In DNA, the CDR3 is TGTGCCAGCAGTGAAGCCGGGGGGCGCAATCAGCCCCAGCATTTT.

The chain combines TRBV6-1 with TRBJ2-1; TRBD2 matches 15 bases. Germline lookup yields CDR1 MNHNS and CDR2 SASEGT. Trimming cost V 6 bases and J 6 bases; bases outside gene matches: 3. The CDR3 contains 15 residues. The CDR3 spells CASSGLAGGSNEQFF. Written as DNA, the CDR3 is TGTGCCAGCAGCGGACTAGCGGGGGGGTCCAATGAGCAGTTCTTC.

The chain is built from TRBV10-3 and TRBJ2-7; TRBD2 might be the D (5 bases). The CDR3 spans 13 residues. Looked up from germline, CDR1 is ENHRY and CDR2 is SYGVKD. V was shortened by 6 bases and J by 3 bases, with 12 bases between the two germline ends. CDR3 DNA sequence: TGTGCCATCAGGAAAGCGGTGCACTACGAGCAGTACTTC. As protein: CAIRKAVHYEQYF.

The chain joins TRBV5-1 to TRBJ1-6, with TRBD1 matching 11 bases. The CDR3 is made up of 15 amino acids. Germline trimming cut 1 base from V and 10 bases from J; bases unmatched to any gene: 4. The germline V gene has CDR1 SGHRS and CDR2 YFSETQ. The CDR3 DNA sequence: TGCGCCAGCAGCTTGAGGGACAGGGGGGAATCACCCCTCCACTTT. Translating it yields CASSLRDRGESPLHF.

This clone is a singleton in its sample. The V gene is TRBV11-2, the J gene TRBJ2-1; D ambiguous. The germline CDR1 and CDR2 sequences are SGHAT and FQNNGV. The CDR3 contains 16 residues. V lost 5 bases and J 0 bases, leaving 14 bases between the germline ends. CDR3 in DNA: TGTGCCAGCAGCCCCATTCGGGTCCCCTCCTACAATGAGCAGTTCTTC. Amino acids: CASSPIRVPSYNEQFF.

The chain uses TRBV7-3 and TRBJ1-2, with D possibly matching TRBD1 (5 bases). Trimming took 5 bases from V and 14 from J, leaving 18 bases between them. CDR1 and CDR2 (germline): SGHTA, FQGTGA. CDR3 length: 12 residues. DNA of the CDR3: TGTGCCAGCAGCCTTACGCGGGGCGCGATGACCTTC. Amino acid sequence: CASSLTRGAMTF.

The chain recombines TRBV4-2 with TRBJ1-2; 8 bases align to TRBD1. Trimming took 2 bases from V and 4 from J; bases not matched to a gene: 6. The CDR3 consists of 15 residues. Germline CDR1 reads LGHNA; CDR2 reads YNFKEQ. This CDR3 is CASSQPQGEVYGYTF. CDR3 coding DNA: TGTGCCAGCAGCCAACCACAGGGGGAAGTCTATGGCTACACCTTC.

V is TRBV7-9 and J is TRBJ1-1; 7 nucleotides line up with TRBD1. Germline CDR1 and CDR2: SEHNR and FQNEAQ (reference sequence). V was clipped by 5 bases and J by 1 base; unmatched bases: 7. This CDR3 comprises 15 residues. CDR3 nucleotides: TGTGCCAGCAGCCCCCGGGACAGTCAGAACACTGAAGCTTTCTTT. Translated: CASSPRDSQNTEAFF.

The CDR3 DNA reads as TGTGCCAGTAGGGCGGAGGGGTCGGGGGGCTACACCTTC. Its protein product is CASRAEGSGGYTF. The J gene is TRBJ1-2, the V gene TRBV19; tentatively, D is TRBD1 (5 bases). Germline V lookup: CDR1 LNHDA, CDR2 SQIVND (reference sequence). This CDR3 is built from 13 residues. Between the trimmed V and J ends, which lost 6 bases and 8 bases, there was a span of 16 bases.

This chain uses TRBV7-9 with TRBJ1-2; 7 bases map to TRBD1. After removal of 5 bases from V and 8 bases from J, the junction contained 5 bases not matched to a gene. There are 12 residues in the CDR3. Per germline, CDR1 SEHNR and CDR2 FQNEAQ (reference sequence). The chain's CDR3 is CASSLGGGGYTF. The CDR3 DNA reads as TGTGCCAGCAGCCTAGGGGGCGGCGGCTACACCTTC.

V is TRBV7-3 and J is TRBJ2-5; D call uncertain. V was cut by 0 bases and J by 2 bases, with 10 bases left in between. There are 15 residues in the CDR3. In germline, CDR1 is SGHTA, CDR2 FQGTGA. CDR3 nucleotide sequence: TGTGCCAGCAGCTTAACTAATACGGAACAAGAGACCCAGTACTTC. It encodes CASSLTNTEQETQYF.

The V call is TRBV19, the J call TRBJ2-1; 7 nucleotides align to TRBD2. Looked up from germline, CDR1 is LNHDA and CDR2 is SQIVND (reference sequence). This CDR3 has 14 residues. Germline trimming cut 1 base from V and 6 bases from J; bases unmatched to any gene: 3. The CDR3 region is CASSIVGGGNEQFF. The CDR3 DNA reads as TGTGCCAGTAGTATAGTTGGGGGGGGCAATGAGCAGTTCTTC.

This chain connects TRBV7-2 to TRBJ2-7, with 8 bases that match TRBD1. The germline gives CDR1 SGHTA, CDR2 FQGNSA. Trimming cost V 1 base and J 6 bases; bases outside gene matches: 8. This CDR3 contains 15 residues. The CDR3 DNA is TGTGCCAGCAGCTTAGGGGGCAGGGGGCGAAGCGAGCAGTACTTC. The encoded protein is CASSLGGRGRSEQYF.

The chain links TRBV6-5 to TRBJ1-5, with D uncertain. Germline V lookup: CDR1 MNHEY, CDR2 SVGAGI. The CDR3 contains 13 residues. V lost 6 bases to trimming and J lost 0 bases, with 6 bases between them. The DNA for the CDR3 is TGTGCCAGCAGCTCCATTAGCAATCAGCCCCAGCATTTT. The encoded protein is CASSSISNQPQHF.

As for this clone: Relative to the germline gene, one junction end is altered; a read error may explain this. The chain has TRBV7-7 and TRBJ2-6; TRBD1 matches 8 bases. The CDR3 length is 19 residues. The germline gives CDR1 SSHAT, CDR2 FNYEAQ (reference sequence). The CDR3, as DNA: TGTGCTAGCAGCCCAAGGCTTGGACAGGGCCGCTCTGGGGCCAACGTCCTGACTTTC. Its protein is CASSPRLGQGRSGANVLTF.

In DNA, the CDR3 is TGTGCCAGCAGCTTCCACGGGACCAACTACGAGCAGTACTTC. Protein sequence: CASSFHGTNYEQYF. The genes are TRBV7-2 and TRBJ2-7; D may correspond to TRBD1 or TRBD2 (5 bases each). CDR3 length: 14 residues. Trimming took off 3 bases at V and 3 bases at J, with 12 bases between the two ends. CDR1 is SGHTA, CDR2 FQGNSA, per germline.